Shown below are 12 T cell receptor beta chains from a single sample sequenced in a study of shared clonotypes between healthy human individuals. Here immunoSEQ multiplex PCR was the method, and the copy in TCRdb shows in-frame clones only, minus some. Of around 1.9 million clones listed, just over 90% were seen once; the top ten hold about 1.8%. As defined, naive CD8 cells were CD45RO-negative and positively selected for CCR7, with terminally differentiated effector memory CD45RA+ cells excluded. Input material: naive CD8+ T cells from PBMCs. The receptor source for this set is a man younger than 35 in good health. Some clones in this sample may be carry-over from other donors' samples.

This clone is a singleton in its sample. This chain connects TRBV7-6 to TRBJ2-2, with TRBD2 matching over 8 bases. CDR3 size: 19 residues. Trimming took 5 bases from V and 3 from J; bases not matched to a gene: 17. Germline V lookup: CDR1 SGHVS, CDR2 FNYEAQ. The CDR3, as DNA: TGTGCCAGCAGCCGCAGGACTAGCTGGGAATTTGGTGACACCGGGGAGCTGTTTTTT. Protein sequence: CASSRRTSWEFGDTGELFF.

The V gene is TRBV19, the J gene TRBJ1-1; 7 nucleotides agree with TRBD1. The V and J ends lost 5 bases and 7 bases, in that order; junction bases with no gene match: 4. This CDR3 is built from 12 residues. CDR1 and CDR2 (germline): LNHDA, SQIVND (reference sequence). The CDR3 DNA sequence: TGTGCCAGTAGTTACAGGGGCCTTGAAGCTTTCTTT. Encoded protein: CASSYRGLEAFF.

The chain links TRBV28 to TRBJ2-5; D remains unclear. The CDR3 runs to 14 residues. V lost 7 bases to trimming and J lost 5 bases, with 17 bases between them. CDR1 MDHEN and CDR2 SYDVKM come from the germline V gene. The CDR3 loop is CASTPTLGWETQYF. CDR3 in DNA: TGTGCCAGCACCCCCACCTTAGGGTGGGAGACCCAGTACTTC.

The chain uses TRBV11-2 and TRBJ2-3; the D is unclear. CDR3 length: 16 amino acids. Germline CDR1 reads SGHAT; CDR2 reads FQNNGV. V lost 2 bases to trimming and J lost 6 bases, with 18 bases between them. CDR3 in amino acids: CASSLLRLRGSDTQYF. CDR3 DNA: TGTGCCAGCAGCTTATTGCGGCTAAGAGGTTCGGATACGCAGTATTTT.

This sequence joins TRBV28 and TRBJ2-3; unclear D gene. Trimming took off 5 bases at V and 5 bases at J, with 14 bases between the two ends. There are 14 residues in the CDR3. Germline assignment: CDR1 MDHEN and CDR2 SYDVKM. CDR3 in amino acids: CASSGHRGGDTQYF. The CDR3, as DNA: TGTGCCAGCAGTGGGCATAGAGGCGGAGATACGCAGTATTTT.

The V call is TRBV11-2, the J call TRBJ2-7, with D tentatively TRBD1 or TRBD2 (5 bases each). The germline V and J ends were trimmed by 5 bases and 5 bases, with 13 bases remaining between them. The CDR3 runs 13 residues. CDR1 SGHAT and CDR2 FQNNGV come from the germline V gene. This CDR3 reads CASSQGTGDEQYF. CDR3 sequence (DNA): TGTGCCAGCAGCCAAGGGACCGGGGACGAGCAGTACTTC.

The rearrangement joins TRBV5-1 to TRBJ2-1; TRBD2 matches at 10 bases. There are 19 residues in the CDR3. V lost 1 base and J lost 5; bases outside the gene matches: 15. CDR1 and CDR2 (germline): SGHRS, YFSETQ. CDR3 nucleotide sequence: TGCGCCAGCAGCTTGTTTGTGCTAGCGGGAGAGGGGAGCGACAATGAGCAGTTCTTC. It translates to CASSLFVLAGEGSDNEQFF.

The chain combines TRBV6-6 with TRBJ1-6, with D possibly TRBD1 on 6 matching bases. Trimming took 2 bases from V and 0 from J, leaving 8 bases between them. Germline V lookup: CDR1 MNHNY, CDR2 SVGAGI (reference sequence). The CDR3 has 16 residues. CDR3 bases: TGTGCCAGCAGTTACGGGGACATCTCCTATAATTCACCCCTCCACTTT. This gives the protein CASSYGDISYNSPLHF.

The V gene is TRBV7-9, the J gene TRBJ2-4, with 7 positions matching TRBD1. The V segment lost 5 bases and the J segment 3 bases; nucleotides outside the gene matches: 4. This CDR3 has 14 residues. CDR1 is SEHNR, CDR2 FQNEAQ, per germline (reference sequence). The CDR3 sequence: CASSLGTDKNIQYF. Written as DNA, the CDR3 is TGTGCCAGCAGCCTCGGGACAGACAAAAACATTCAGTACTTC.

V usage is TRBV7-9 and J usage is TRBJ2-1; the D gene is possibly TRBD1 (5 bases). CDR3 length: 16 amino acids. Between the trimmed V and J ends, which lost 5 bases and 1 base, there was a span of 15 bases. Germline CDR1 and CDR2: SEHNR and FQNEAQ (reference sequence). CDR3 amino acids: CASSQNKGDSYNEQFF. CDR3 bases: TGTGCCAGCAGCCAGAATAAAGGGGATTCCTACAATGAGCAGTTCTTC.

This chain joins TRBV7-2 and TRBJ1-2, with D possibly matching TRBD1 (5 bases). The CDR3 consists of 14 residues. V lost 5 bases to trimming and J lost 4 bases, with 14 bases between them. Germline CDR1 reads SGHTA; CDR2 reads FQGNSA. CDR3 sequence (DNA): TGTGCCAGCAGCCCCTCCCGGGGGAGCTATGGCTACACCTTC. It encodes CASSPSRGSYGYTF.

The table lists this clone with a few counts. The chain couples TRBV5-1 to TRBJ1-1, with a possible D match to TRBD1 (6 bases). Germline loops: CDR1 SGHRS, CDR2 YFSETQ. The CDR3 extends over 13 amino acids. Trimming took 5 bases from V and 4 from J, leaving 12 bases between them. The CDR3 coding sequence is TGCGCCAGCAGACCAACAGGGTCCACTGAAGCTTTCTTT. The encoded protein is CASRPTGSTEAFF.